This section outlines one T cell receptor beta chain sequence together with its context. As yet, its antigen is unknown. The data stem from a study of vaccination effects on CD4 cells after COVID-19. ViraFEST expansion of antigen-specific CD4+ T cells with viral peptide pools preceded sequencing. The authors isolated CD4+ T cells after roughly eleven days of culture. All vaccine recipients tested negative for nucleocapsid antibodies and had never contracted SARS-CoV-2 infection. Cultures used over 1.5 million PBMC per well, approximately 9.6 IU/ml IL-2 and roughly 10 ug/ml peptides. At days 3 and 7, half of the medium was exchanged for IL-2 medium. Study-level points and caveats: Pronounced clonal contraction occurred in clones induced by infection and by vaccine late after vaccination.

Sequenced by immunoSEQ multiplex PCR; TCRdb stores in-frame clones only, minus some. Of over 30,000 clones listed, 55% to 75% are singletons. The specimen comprised CD4+ T cells from PBMCs cultured with SARS-CoV-2 spike peptides, sampled before COVID-19 vaccination. The clonotype was recovered from a human donor who received a COVID-19 vaccine.

The CDR3 loop is CASSKGQLDNSPLHF. The CDR3 DNA sequence: TGTGCCAGCAGTAAGGGACAGCTAGATAATTCACCCCTCCACTTT. This chain joins TRBV6-5 and TRBJ1-6; 7 bases are a match to TRBD1. The germline CDR1 and CDR2 sequences are MNHEY and SVGAGI. After removal of 5 bases from V and 5 bases from J, the junction contained 6 bases not matched to a gene. The CDR3 sequence is 15 residues long.